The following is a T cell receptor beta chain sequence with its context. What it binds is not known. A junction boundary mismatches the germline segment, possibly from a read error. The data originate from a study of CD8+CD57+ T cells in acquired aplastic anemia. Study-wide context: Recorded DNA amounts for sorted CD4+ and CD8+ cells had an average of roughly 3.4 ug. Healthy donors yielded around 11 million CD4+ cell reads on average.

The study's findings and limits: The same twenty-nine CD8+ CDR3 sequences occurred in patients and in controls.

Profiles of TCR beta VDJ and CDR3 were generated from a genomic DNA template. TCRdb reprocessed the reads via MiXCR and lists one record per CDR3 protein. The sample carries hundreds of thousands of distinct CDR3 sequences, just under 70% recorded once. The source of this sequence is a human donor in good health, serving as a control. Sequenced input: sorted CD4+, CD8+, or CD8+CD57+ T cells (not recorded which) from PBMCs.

The CDR3 sequence is CASSDAARAGQPQHF. The CDR3 bases are TGTGCCAGCAGTGATGCGGCCAGGGCGGGACAGCCCCAGCACTTT. This chain links TRBV2 with TRBJ2-1, with D tentatively TRBD1 (7 bases). Germline V gene data show CDR1 as SNHLY and CDR2 as FYNNEI. The CDR3 loop spans 15 amino acids.